Detailed here is one T cell receptor (beta chain). The antigen remains undetermined. The data were obtained in a study of T cell responses to AZD1222 COVID-19 vaccine. Study-wide context: Pooling covered second doses at about 4 or about 12 weeks.

Sequencing used immunoSEQ multiplex PCR; TCRdb keeps in-frame clones, though not all of them. The data show around 99,000 clones, with 85% to 95% seen just once and over 9.5% held by the top ten. Trimming removed 5 bases from V and 4 bases from J, with 12 bases in between. The CDR3 extends over 13 amino acids. CDR1 is SEHNR and CDR2 is FQNEAQ in the germline V gene (reference sequence). Overall study findings and caveats: Donors were mostly white British, more females; clonal diversity possibly underestimated. Unmutated variant regions reportedly attract nearly half of all spike-specific TCRs.

The source material was peripheral blood, sampled on day 0 of AZD1222 vaccination. The chain combines TRBV7-9 with TRBJ2-7; the D call may be TRBD1 or TRBD2 (6 bases each). The TCR was taken from an adult in good health. CDR3: CASSGGTSYEQYF. CDR3 coding DNA: TGTGCCAGCAGCGGAGGGACATCTTACGAGCAGTACTTC.